This T cell receptor (beta chain) was recorded in a study of beta chain features in type 1 diabetes. Note on this clone: Its antigen remains unidentified.

The study's findings and limits: Among patients with Type 1 diabetes, TCRB CDR3s were moderately but significantly shorter in every one of the four CD4+ subsets. cDNA-based sequencing might over-represent cells highly expressing TCR.

The V end lost 3 bases, the J end lost 4 bases, and 9 bases lay between the germline ends. The CDR3 is 13 residues long. Germline V lookup: CDR1 MGHRA, CDR2 YSYEKL. Sequenced material consisted of expressed TCRB transcripts (all of the isolated RNA was reverse transcribed). This table comes from immunoSEQ multiplex PCR, and its TCRdb copy is limited to in-frame clones, with some not included. The sample consists of approximately 250,000 clones, around 24% of them appearing once. One heparinised draw, averaging about 116 mL, was taken per donor. Sorted cells reached over 95% purity in every population.

The receptor was isolated from a woman aged 30 to 39 with type 1 diabetes. The sequenced sample was naive CD4+ T cells from blood. The V and J genes are TRBV4-1 and TRBJ1-1, with a possible D match to TRBD1 (5 bases). The CDR3 DNA is TGCGCCAGCAGCCAGGGGGAGGGCACTGAAGCTTTCTTT. Translating it yields CASSQGEGTEAFF.